The entry that follows covers one TCR beta chain sequence. Its cognate antigen is unknown. Per the study methods: Out-of-frame sequences were removed, leaving 2,204,828 distinct TCRbeta sequences. TCRdb keeps only in-frame clones here, not all; method: immunoSEQ multiplex PCR. That table gives V, J and clone size, and the DNA gave D and trimming. The sample lists around 88,000 clones; about 80% were seen once. This record belongs to a study of memory CD4+ T cells and cytomegalovirus serostatus. Study findings and constraints: CD4+ memory repertoires contained about 40% of the 164 reported CMV TCRbeta sequences. Repertoires predicted CMV serostatus with median bootstrapped AUC of around 0.95.

The sort gate was single viable CD3+CD4+CD8-CD45RO+ cells for memory CD4+ T cells. Donors' CMV status reflects serum IgG against pp150, pp28, p38, p52. Germline loops: CDR1 SNHLY, CDR2 FYNNEI. The CDR3 has 18 residues. The J segment lost 5 bases and the V segment lost 0 bases, leaving 11 bases of the junction unmatched. The receptor was isolated from an adult in good health and CMV-seropositive. This chain connects TRBV2 to TRBJ2-3; TRBD1 aligns across 10 bases. Sequencing was performed on memory CD4+ T cells from blood. The CDR3 reads CASSEALPGQGFGDTQYF. The DNA for the CDR3 is TGTGCCAGCAGTGAAGCGCTTCCGGGACAGGGGTTCGGAGATACGCAGTATTTT.